This T cell receptor (beta chain) was profiled in a study of OX40 agonist ivuxolimab in advanced cancers. Study-wide context: Six ivuxolimab dose levels, 0.01 to 10 mg/kg, were given intravenously every 2 weeks.

Between the trimmed V and J ends, which lost 6 bases and 7 bases, there was a span of 22 bases. This CDR3 has 16 residues. The V gene's germline CDR1 is SNHLY and CDR2 FYNNEI. The repertoire was sequenced with immunoSEQ multiplex PCR; TCRdb's copy has only in-frame clones and lacks some. The table lists under 140,000 clones, approximately 89% of them singletons. The receptor's source is an adult with an advanced solid tumor such as melanoma, head and neck, liver or kidney cancer. The V gene is TRBV2, the J gene TRBJ2-1; D tentatively fits TRBD1 or TRBD2 (5 bases each). This specimen consisted of CD4+ or CD8+ T cells sorted from blood, obtained in a trial of the OX40 agonist ivuxolimab. DNA for the CDR3: TGTGCCAGCAGCCCCTTGGGGGTGGGTTCAGTGAATGAGCAGTTCTTC. It encodes CASSPLGVGSVNEQFF.